A single sample is the source of the 7 T cell receptor beta chains below, sequenced in a study of spatial heterogeneity in lung cancer. Regarding the study as a whole: Tracking of tumor mutation counts was seen in expanded intratumoral alpha and beta TCR counts.

The time point is: sample taken at primary tumor resection. TCRdb re-derived calls from the 5' RACE reads in MiXCR, one entry per CDR3 protein. In the table there are tens of thousands of distinct CDR3 sequences, less than 5% of which are singletons. These receptors lack a known antigen. Sample: lung tumor tissue, taken at surgery. Receptors were obtained from a male donor with early-stage non-small cell lung cancer.

This clonotype was recorded many times. The chain has TRBV20-1 and TRBJ2-7, with D perhaps TRBD2 (6 bases). This CDR3 region has 15 residues. The germline V gene encodes CDR1 DFQATT and CDR2 SNEGSKA (reference sequence). V lost 4 bases and J lost 0, with 16 bases in between. CDR3 residues: CSATHRRDSSYEQYF. Here the CDR3 DNA reads TGCAGTGCTACACATCGCCGGGACTCCTCCTACGAGCAGTACTTC.

The CDR3 loop reads CASTSPGTRTQYF. CDR3 DNA sequence: TGTGCCAGCACCTCGCCAGGGACACGGACCCAGTACTTC. The chain combines TRBV2 with TRBJ2-5, with D possibly being TRBD1 (6 bases). Germline CDR1 and CDR2: SNHLY and FYNNEI. This CDR3 contains 13 residues. V was cut by 7 bases and J by 7 bases, with 16 bases left in between.

The sample holds many counts of this clonotype. The chain employs TRBV19 and TRBJ1-5; D may be TRBD1 (6 bases). V was cut by 2 bases and J by 9 bases, with 17 bases left in between. This CDR3 is built from 15 residues. Germline V gives CDR1 LNHDA, CDR2 SQIVND (reference sequence). The chain's CDR3 is CASSISRDTSLPQHF. The CDR3 DNA reads as TGTGCCAGTAGTATATCTCGGGACACAAGTTTGCCCCAGCATTTT.

The sample holds a few counts of this clonotype. V usage is TRBV7-9 and J usage is TRBJ2-1; 11 nucleotides agree with TRBD2. Germline CDR1 SEHNR, CDR2 FQNEAQ (reference sequence). CDR3 size: 17 residues. Unmatched junction bases numbered 11, after V lost 3 bases and J lost 7 bases. The CDR3 bases are TGTGCCAGCAGCTTGAGGACTAGCGGGTGGCATTCGAATGAGCAGTTCTTC. Its translation is CASSLRTSGWHSNEQFF.

This clonotype was observed at least ten times. The CDR3 DNA sequence: TGTGCCACCAGTGATGTCGGGCGGGGGGCTGAAGCTTTCTTT. It yields the protein CATSDVGRGAEAFF. The chain combines TRBV24-1 with TRBJ1-1; possible D gene TRBD1, 5 bases. V shed 3 bases and J shed 6 bases, with 13 bases lying between them. CDR1 is KGHDR, CDR2 SFDVKD, per germline. The CDR3 sequence is 14 residues long.

V usage is TRBV12-3 or TRBV12-4 and J usage is TRBJ1-1; possible D gene TRBD1, 5 bases. The CDR3 is made up of 12 amino acids. The germline V and J ends were trimmed by 4 bases and 7 bases, with 10 bases remaining between them. The CDR3 DNA sequence: TGTGCCAGCAGTTACGCAGGGATTGAAGCTTTCTTT. Protein sequence: CASSYAGIEAFF.

In its sample, this clonotype was seen a few times. V gene TRBV6-1 combines with J gene TRBJ1-1; TRBD1 might be the D (6 bases). CDR1 is MNHNS, CDR2 SASEGT, per germline. The CDR3 sequence is 15 residues long. Between the trimmed V and J ends, which lost 0 bases and 2 bases, there was a span of 10 bases. The CDR3 DNA reads as TGTGCCAGCAGTGAAGCGCGGGGGCATAACACTGAAGCTTTCTTT. It codes for CASSEARGHNTEAFF.